These T cell receptor beta chains were read from a single sample in a study of cytomegalovirus exposure and HLA in healthy donors. Libraries were prepared by immunoSEQ multiplex PCR; TCRdb keeps only in-frame clonotypes and omits some of them. The table records about 140,000 clones, around 79% of them present only once. Input material: PBMCs. The receptors here all came from a female donor in good health and CMV-seronegative. CDR3s include the opening cysteine and the closing phenylalanine or tryptophan. A D gene is named only where the DNA matches it firmly. Size tells how often a clone was seen (once, few, many) or the class of an expanded clone, and some rows leave it out.

v_gene,j_gene,d_gene,abundance,CDR3aa,CDR3nt
TRBV30,TRBJ1-2,NA,NA,CAWSDRTNYGYTF,TGTGCCTGGAGTGACAGAACCAACTATGGCTACACCTTC
TRBV28,TRBJ1-1,TRBD1,few,CASSNTGGNTEAFF,TGTGCCAGCTCGAATACAGGGGGGAACACTGAAGCTTTCTTT
TRBV4-3,TRBJ2-2,TRBD2,NA,CASSSSGSGTGELFF,TGCGCCAGCAGCTCTAGCGGGAGTGGCACCGGGGAGCTGTTTTTT
TRBV6-5,TRBJ1-5,NA,few,CASSYVLGDQPQHF,TGTGCCAGCAGTTACGTCTTAGGAGATCAGCCCCAGCATTTT
TRBV28,TRBJ2-1,TRBD2,once,CASSSRLGLAGNEQFF,TGTGCCAGCAGTTCGCGATTGGGACTAGCGGGGAATGAGCAGTTCTTC
TRBV30,TRBJ1-2,NA,NA,CAWSGEGYGCTF,TGTGCCTGGAGTGGGGAGGGCTATGGCTGCACCTTC
TRBV11-2,TRBJ2-5,TRBD2,NA,CASTTNSGGQETQYF,TGTGCCAGCACCACGAACAGCGGGGGTCAAGAGACCCAGTACTTC
TRBV5-4,TRBJ2-7,NA,NA,CASSLNGYEQYF,TGTGCCAGCAGCTTGAACGGCTACGAGCAGTACTTC
TRBV18,TRBJ2-1,TRBD2,NA,CASSPGGGLGEQFF,TGTGCCAGCTCACCGGGCGGGGGTTTAGGGGAGCAGTTCTTC
TRBV2,TRBJ1-1,NA,medium-sized,CASSEQGLEAFF,TGTGCCAGCAGTGAACAGGGCCTCGAAGCTTTCTTT
TRBV2,TRBJ2-1,NA,few,CASRPDSNEQFF,TGTGCCAGCAGACCCGACAGTAATGAGCAGTTCTTC
TRBV10-1,TRBJ1-4,TRBD1,NA,CASSDSPAGQGAWERNEKLFF,TGCGCCAGCAGTGACTCCCCTGCGGGACAGGGGGCATGGGAACGTAATGAAAAACTGTTTTTT
TRBV5-5,TRBJ2-5,NA,NA,CASSRRGRASQETQYF,TGTGCCAGCAGCCGGAGAGGGCGGGCCTCTCAAGAGACCCAGTACTTC
TRBV30,TRBJ2-3,NA,NA,CAWRDGAFTDTQYF,TGTGCCTGGAGGGATGGAGCTTTCACAGATACGCAGTATTTT
TRBV5-6,TRBJ2-3,NA,NA,CASSYTQGHTQYF,TGTGCCAGCAGCTACACGCAGGGGCATACGCAGTATTTT
TRBV10-1,TRBJ2-2,TRBD2,few,CASSESPGRGGTGELFF,TGCGCCAGCAGTGAGTCGCCGGGACGGGGGGGCACCGGGGAGCTGTTTTTT
TRBV7-3,TRBJ1-6,NA,NA,CASSHDNNSPLHF,TGTGCCAGCAGCCACGACAATAATTCACCCCTCCACTTT
TRBV27,TRBJ2-3,TRBD2,NA,CASSLSIGTSGRDTQYF,TGTGCCAGCAGTTTATCGATCGGGACTAGCGGGAGGGATACGCAGTATTTT
TRBV29-1,TRBJ2-7,TRBD1,NA,CSVVMGTGSHEQYF,TGCAGCGTTGTAATGGGGACAGGGTCGCACGAGCAGTACTTC
TRBV9,TRBJ1-6,NA,NA,CASSGQGYAPLHF,TGTGCCAGCAGCGGGCAGGGTTACGCACCCCTCCACTTT
TRBV5-4,TRBJ2-5,NA,NA,CASSPEGGSMETQYF,TGTGCCAGCAGCCCCGAAGGAGGGAGCATGGAGACCCAGTACTTC
TRBV15,TRBJ2-7,TRBD1,NA,CATSRGDRDEQYF,TGTGCCACCAGCAGGGGGGACAGGGACGAGCAGTACTTC
TRBV15,TRBJ2-3,TRBD2,NA,CATSRAYSGSGTDTQYF,TGTGCCACCAGCAGAGCTTATAGCGGGAGTGGGACAGATACGCAGTATTTT
TRBV7-8,TRBJ1-1,NA,NA,CASSTIGNTEAFF,TGTGCCAGCAGCACAATTGGGAACACTGAAGCTTTCTTT
TRBV9,TRBJ2-7,TRBD1,NA,CASSAAGTVSYEQYF,TGTGCCAGCAGCGCGGCCGGGACAGTCTCCTACGAGCAGTACTTC
TRBV6-6,TRBJ2-5,NA,NA,CASSYFRARETQYF,TGTGCCAGCAGTTACTTCAGGGCCCGGGAGACCCAGTACTTC
TRBV5-1,TRBJ2-3,NA,NA,CASSLAGGDTQYF,TGCGCCAGCAGCTTGGCCGGAGGGGATACGCAGTATTTT
TRBV5-1,TRBJ1-3,TRBD1,NA,CASSVGQSNTIYF,TGCGCCAGCAGCGTGGGACAGTCTAACACCATATATTTT
TRBV6-5,TRBJ2-1,TRBD2,NA,CASSYKFPAGDEQFF,TGTGCCAGCAGTTACAAGTTTCCGGCGGGAGATGAGCAGTTCTTC
TRBV7-3,TRBJ2-7,NA,few,CASSFLRSSYEQYF,TGTGCCAGCAGCTTCCTCAGAAGCTCCTACGAGCAGTACTTC
TRBV27,TRBJ1-2,TRBD1,NA,CASSFSGGLGYGYTF,TGTGCCAGCAGTTTTTCAGGGGGCTTGGGCTATGGCTACACCTTC
TRBV2,TRBJ1-5,NA,few,CASSEANGIYMNPQQPQHF,TGTGCCAGCAGTGAAGCGAACGGGATCTATATGAATCCACAGCAGCCCCAGCATTTT
TRBV5-6,TRBJ2-2,TRBD2,NA,CASSSGLAGDTGELFF,TGTGCCAGCAGCTCAGGACTAGCGGGGGACACCGGGGAGCTGTTTTTT
TRBV4-1,TRBJ1-2,TRBD1,NA,CASSQTGGADYGYTF,TGCGCCAGCAGCCAAACAGGGGGCGCCGACTATGGCTACACCTTC
TRBV9,TRBJ2-5,TRBD1,few,CASSVGTGGFQETQYF,TGTGCCAGCAGCGTAGGGACAGGGGGCTTTCAAGAGACCCAGTACTTC
TRBV7-9,TRBJ1-4,TRBD1,NA,CASSSSGGFLTTNEKLFF,TGTGCCAGCAGCTCCTCAGGGGGCTTTCTCACAACTAATGAAAAACTGTTTTTT
TRBV30,TRBJ2-7,NA,NA,CAWSPPVSSYEQYF,TGTGCCTGGAGTCCTCCGGTTTCGTCCTACGAGCAGTACTTC